This T cell receptor (beta chain) emerged from a study of somatic mutations in cytotoxic T cells in rheumatoid arthritis. Study results and caveats: Nothing was done to adjust for multiple comparisons when TRBV07 showed up slightly less in rheumatoid arthritis patients. Among fewer than 80 patients, under 10 showed a largest CD8+ clone that surpassed 20% of CD8+ cells.

Trimming took off 8 bases at V and 5 bases at J, with 16 bases between the two ends. The CDR3 is 15 amino acids. Germline CDR1 and CDR2: ENHRY and SYGVKD. TCRdb's table, derived via immunoSEQ multiplex PCR, lists solely in-frame clones and lacks some. The table records 9,500 to 15,000 clones, around 86% of them present only once. Concerning this clone: Its antigen remains unidentified.

The receptor was isolated from a woman aged 60 to 75 in good health. The chain joins TRBV10-3 to TRBJ1-6, with D perhaps matching TRBD1 (5 bases). Sequencing was done on a sample of CD8+ T cells sorted from blood. CDR3 nucleotide sequence: TGTGCCATCGACAAAACAGGTACGGATAATTCACCCCTCCACTTT. Translating gives CAIDKTGTDNSPLHF.